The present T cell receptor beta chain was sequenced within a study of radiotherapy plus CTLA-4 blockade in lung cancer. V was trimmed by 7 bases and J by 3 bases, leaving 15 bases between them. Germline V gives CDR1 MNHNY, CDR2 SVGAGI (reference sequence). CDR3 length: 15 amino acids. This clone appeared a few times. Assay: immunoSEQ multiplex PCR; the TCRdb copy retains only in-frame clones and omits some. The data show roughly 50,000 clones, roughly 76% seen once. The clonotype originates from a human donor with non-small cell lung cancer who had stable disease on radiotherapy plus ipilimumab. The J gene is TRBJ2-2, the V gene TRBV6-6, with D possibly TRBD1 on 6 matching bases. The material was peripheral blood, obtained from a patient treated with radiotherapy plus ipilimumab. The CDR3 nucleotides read TGTGCCAGCACTCACGGGACATACTACACCGGGGAGCTGTTTTTT. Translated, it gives CASTHGTYYTGELFF.